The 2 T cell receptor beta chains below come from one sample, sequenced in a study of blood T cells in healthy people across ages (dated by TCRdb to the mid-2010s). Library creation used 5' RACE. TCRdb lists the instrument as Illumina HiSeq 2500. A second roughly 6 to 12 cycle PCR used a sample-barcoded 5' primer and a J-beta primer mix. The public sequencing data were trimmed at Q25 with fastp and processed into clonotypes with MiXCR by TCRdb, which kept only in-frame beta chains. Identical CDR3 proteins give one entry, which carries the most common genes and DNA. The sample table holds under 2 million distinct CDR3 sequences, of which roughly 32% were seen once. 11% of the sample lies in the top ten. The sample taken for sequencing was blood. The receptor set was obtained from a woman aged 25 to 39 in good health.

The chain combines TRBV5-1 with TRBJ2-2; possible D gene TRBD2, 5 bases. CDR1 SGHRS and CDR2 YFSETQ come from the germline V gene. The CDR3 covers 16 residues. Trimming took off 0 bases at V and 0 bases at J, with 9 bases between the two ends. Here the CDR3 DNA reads TGCGCCAGCAGCTTGGATATGGGAGCGAACACCGGGGAGCTGTTTTTT. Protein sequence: CASSLDMGANTGELFF.

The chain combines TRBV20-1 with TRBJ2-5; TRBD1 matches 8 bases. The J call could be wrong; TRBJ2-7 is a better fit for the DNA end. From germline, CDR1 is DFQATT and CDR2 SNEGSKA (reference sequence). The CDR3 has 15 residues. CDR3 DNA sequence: TGCAGTGCCACCCTACTGGGACAGGTCAATATCGAGCAGTACTTC. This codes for CSATLLGQVNIEQYF.